This entry lists 6 T cell receptor beta chains sequenced from one sample in a study of blood T cell repertoires in COVID-19 (dated by TCRdb to the early 2020s). Library method: the immunoSEQ multiplex PCR assay. This is the immuneACCESS table as TCRdb keeps it, with only in-frame sequences that have V and J called. A part of the clones is gone; compared with another copy, unresolved V genes explain less than half, and the rest is unexplained. This sample holds 40,000 to 55,000 clones; roughly 86% were observed only once. Together, the top ten hold about 15% of the sample. Input material: peripheral blood. These receptors were taken from a human donor in a cohort sampled during active COVID-19.

The chain uses TRBV6-2 or TRBV6-3 and TRBJ2-1; D call uncertain. V was clipped by 3 bases and J by 0 bases, with 18 bases between them. The CDR3 loop spans 18 amino acids. Per the germline V gene, CDR1 is MNHEY and CDR2 is SVGEGT. DNA of the CDR3: TGTGCCAGCAGTTATGGCCTTGGGCGTGTAGGCTCCTACAATGAGCAGTTCTTC. Translation gives CASSYGLGRVGSYNEQFF.

The CDR3 DNA reads TGTGCCAGTAGGTGGACAGGATCCCTTAACTATGGCTACACCTTC. Protein: CASRWTGSLNYGYTF. The chain links TRBV19 to TRBJ1-2; 7 bases line up with TRBD1. V trimming: 6 bases; J trimming: 1 base; junction bases outside the gene matches: 8. CDR1 and CDR2 from the germline V gene are LNHDA and SQIVND (reference sequence). The CDR3 is made up of 15 amino acids.

The gene calls are TRBV10-3 and TRBJ1-4, with 9 bases aligning to TRBD1. V lost 5 bases and J lost 3; bases outside the gene matches: 10. The CDR3 is 17 amino acids. Per the germline V gene, CDR1 is ENHRY and CDR2 is SYGVKD. CDR3 in DNA: TGTGCCATCAGTCCCTCGGGACAGGGTGCGGCTAATGAAAAACTGTTTTTT. This gives the protein CAISPSGQGAANEKLFF.

V is TRBV15 and J is TRBJ1-2, with D hard to call. CDR1 LNHNV and CDR2 YYDKDF come from the germline V gene (reference sequence). V was trimmed by 0 bases and J by 2 bases, leaving 4 bases between them. The CDR3 loop spans 13 amino acids. The CDR3 region is CATSREANYGYTF. The CDR3 DNA is TGTGCCACCAGCAGAGAGGCAAACTATGGCTACACCTTC.

This chain uses TRBV7-3 with TRBJ1-2; D may be TRBD1 (5 bases). Trimming took off 5 bases at V and 6 bases at J, with 7 bases between the two ends. This CDR3 contains 11 residues. Germline loops: CDR1 SGHTA, CDR2 FQGTGA. The CDR3 reads CASSQGNGYTF. CDR3 bases: TGTGCCAGCAGCCAGGGTAATGGCTACACCTTC.

J is TRBJ1-2 and V is TRBV7-2; 9 bases are a match to TRBD1. This CDR3 spans 16 amino acids. V shed 4 bases and J 4 bases; nucleotides not matched to a gene: 10. Looked up from germline, CDR1 is SGHTA and CDR2 is FQGNSA. The DNA of the CDR3 is TGTGCCAGCAGCTCTAGGGACAGGGCCACCGTCTATGGCTACACCTTC. Its translation: CASSSRDRATVYGYTF.